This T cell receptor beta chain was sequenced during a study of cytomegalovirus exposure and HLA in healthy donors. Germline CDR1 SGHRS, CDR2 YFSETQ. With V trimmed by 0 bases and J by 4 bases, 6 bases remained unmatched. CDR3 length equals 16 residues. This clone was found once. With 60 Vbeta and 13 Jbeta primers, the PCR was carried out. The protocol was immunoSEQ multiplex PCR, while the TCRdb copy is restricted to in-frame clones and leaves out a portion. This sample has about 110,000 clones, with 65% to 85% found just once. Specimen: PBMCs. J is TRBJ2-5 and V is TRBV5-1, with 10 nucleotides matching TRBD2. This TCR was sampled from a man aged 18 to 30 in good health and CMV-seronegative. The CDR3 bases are TGCGCCAGCAGCTTGGGGAGCGGGGGGGCAGGAGAGACCCAGTACTTC. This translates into CASSLGSGGAGETQYF.